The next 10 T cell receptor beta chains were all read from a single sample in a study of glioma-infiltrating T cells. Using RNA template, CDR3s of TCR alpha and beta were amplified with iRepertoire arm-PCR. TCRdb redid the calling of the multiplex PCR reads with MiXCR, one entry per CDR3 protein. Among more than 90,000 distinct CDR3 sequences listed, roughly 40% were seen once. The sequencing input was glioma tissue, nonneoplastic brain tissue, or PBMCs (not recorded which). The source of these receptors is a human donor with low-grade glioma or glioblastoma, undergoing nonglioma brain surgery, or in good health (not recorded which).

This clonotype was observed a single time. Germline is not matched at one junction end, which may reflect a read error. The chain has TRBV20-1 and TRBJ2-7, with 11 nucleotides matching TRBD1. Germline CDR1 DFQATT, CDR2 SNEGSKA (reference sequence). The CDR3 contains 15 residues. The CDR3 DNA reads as TGCAGTGCTGGAGAGGACAGGGGGCGCTTCAACGAGCAGTACTTC. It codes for CSAGEDRGRFNEQYF.

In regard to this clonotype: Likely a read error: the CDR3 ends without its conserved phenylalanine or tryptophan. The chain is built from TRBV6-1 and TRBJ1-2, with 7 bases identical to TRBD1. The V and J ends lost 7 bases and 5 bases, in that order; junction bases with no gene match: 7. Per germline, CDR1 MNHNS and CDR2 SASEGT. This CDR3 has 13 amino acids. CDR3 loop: CASMTGTAYGYTL. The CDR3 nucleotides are TGTGCCAGCATGACGGGGACAGCTTATGGCTACACCCTC.

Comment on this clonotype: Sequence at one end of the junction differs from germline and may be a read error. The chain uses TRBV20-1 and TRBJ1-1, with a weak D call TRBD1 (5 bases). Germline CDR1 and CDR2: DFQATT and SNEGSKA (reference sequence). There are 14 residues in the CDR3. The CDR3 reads CSAREQGFSTGAFF. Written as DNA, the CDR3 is TGCAGTGCTAGGGAGCAGGGATTTAGCACTGGAGCTTTCTTT.

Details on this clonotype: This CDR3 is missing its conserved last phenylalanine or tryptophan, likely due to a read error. CDR3 sequence: CASSHGGLTDTQYG. CDR3 nucleotides: TGTGCCAGCAGTCACGGGGGCCTCACAGATACGCAGTATGGG. The rearrangement uses TRBV7-3 and TRBJ2-3; D possibly uses TRBD1 or TRBD2 (6 bases each). V lost 6 bases, J lost 2 bases, and 12 bases lay in between. Germline CDR1 reads SGHTA; CDR2 reads FQGTGA. The CDR3 totals 14 residues.

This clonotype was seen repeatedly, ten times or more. CDR3 protein: CASSLVAGVNNEQFF. The CDR3, as DNA: TGCGCCAGCAGCTTGGTGGCGGGAGTAAACAATGAGCAGTTCTTC. The chain recombines TRBV5-1 with TRBJ2-1; TRBD2 agrees at 7 bases. The ends lost 0 bases at V and 5 bases at J; junction bases unmatched: 5. Germline CDR1 SGHRS, CDR2 YFSETQ. The CDR3 runs 15 residues. The full variable domain, rest sourced from reference TRBV5-1 and TRBJ2-1, is KAGVTQTPRYLIKTRGQQVTLSCSPISGHRSVSWYQQTPGQGLQFLFEYFSETQRNKGNFPGRFSGRQFSNSRSEMNVSTLELGDSALYLCASSLVAGVNNEQFFGPGTRLTVL.

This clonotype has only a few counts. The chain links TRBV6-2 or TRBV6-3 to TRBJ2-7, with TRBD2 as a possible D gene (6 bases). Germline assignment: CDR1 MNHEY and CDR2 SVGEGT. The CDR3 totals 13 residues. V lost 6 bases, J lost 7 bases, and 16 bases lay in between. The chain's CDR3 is CASRRTGDNEQYF. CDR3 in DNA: TGTGCCAGCAGGAGGACGGGAGACAATGAGCAGTACTTC.

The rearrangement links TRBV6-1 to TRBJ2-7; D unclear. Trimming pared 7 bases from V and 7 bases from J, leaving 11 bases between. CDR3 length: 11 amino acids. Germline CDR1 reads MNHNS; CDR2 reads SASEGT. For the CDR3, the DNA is TGTGCCAGCACTGCCGCTGGGGAGCAGTACTTC. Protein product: CASTAAGEQYF.

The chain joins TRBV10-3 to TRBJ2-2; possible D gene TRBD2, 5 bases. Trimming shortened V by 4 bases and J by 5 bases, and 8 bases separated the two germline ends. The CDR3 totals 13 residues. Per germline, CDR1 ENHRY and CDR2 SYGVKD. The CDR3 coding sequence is TGTGCCATCAGTGGGGAGAGAACCGGGGAGCTGTTTTTT. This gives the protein CAISGERTGELFF.

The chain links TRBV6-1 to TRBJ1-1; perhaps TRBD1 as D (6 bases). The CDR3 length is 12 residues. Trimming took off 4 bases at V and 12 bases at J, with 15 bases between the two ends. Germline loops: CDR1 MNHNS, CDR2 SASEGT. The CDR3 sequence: CASSGGAVRTFF. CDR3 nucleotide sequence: TGTGCCAGCAGTGGGGGGGCCGTACGGACTTTCTTT.

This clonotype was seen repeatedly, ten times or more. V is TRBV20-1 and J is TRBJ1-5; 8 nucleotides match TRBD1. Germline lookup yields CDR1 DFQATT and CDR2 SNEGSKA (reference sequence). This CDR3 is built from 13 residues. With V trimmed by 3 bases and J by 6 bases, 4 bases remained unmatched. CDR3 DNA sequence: TGCAGTGCTAGGACAGGGGAGTTTCAGCCCCAGCATTTT. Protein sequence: CSARTGEFQPQHF.